This TCR beta chain was obtained from a study of blood T cell repertoires in COVID-19. Study overall: From the United States, Italy and Spain came samples of acute and convalescent COVID-19. PBMCs, B-cell-depleted T cells, or T cells were the source of the cDNA or gDNA that made up the material.

Between the trimmed V and J ends, which lost 1 base and 2 bases, there was a span of 7 bases. The CDR3 is 14 amino acids. Germline V gene lookup returns CDR1 LNHNV and CDR2 YYDKDF (reference sequence). As processed by the authors: Amplification with reference gene primers provided the estimates of nucleated cell counts. This table comes from immunoSEQ multiplex PCR, and its TCRdb copy is limited to in-frame clones, with some not included. The V and J calls and clone size are taken from that table; D and trimming were inferred from the DNA. The repertoire includes a few hundred thousand clones, approximately 86% of them detected once, and approximately 2% sits in the top ten.

V gene TRBV15 combines with J gene TRBJ2-3, with D unresolved. The sequenced material came from peripheral blood. The TCR comes from a man aged 30 to 39 with active or convalescent COVID-19. The CDR3 loop is CATSRASLTDTQYF. The CDR3 DNA reads TGTGCCACCAGCAGAGCTAGTCTCACAGATACGCAGTATTTT.